These 17 T cell receptor beta chains share one sample of origin, sequenced in a study of T cells in localized non-small cell lung cancer. Method: immunoSEQ multiplex PCR; TCRdb's copy keeps in-frame clones and lacks some. The sample consists of about 11,000 clones, around nine tenths of them appearing once. The sequencing used peripheral blood, collected before any cancer treatment. These receptors were collected from a male donor aged 60 or older with stage III lung adenocarcinoma.

The V call is TRBV11-2, the J call TRBJ2-2; D is perhaps TRBD2 (6 bases). V was cut by 3 bases and J by 7 bases, with 12 bases left in between. CDR1 is SGHAT and CDR2 is FQNNGV in the germline V gene. This CDR3 has 14 amino acids. The CDR3 here is CASSFPAGRGELFF. The DNA for the CDR3 is TGTGCCAGCAGCTTTCCGGCGGGACGCGGGGAGCTGTTTTTT. The full variable domain, with the rest looked up from reference TRBV11-2 and TRBJ2-2, is EAGVAQSPRYKIIEKRQSVAFWCNPISGHATLYWYQQILGQGPKLLIQFQNNGVVDDSQLPKDRFSAERLKGVDSTLKIQPAKLEDSAVYLCASSFPAGRGELFFGEGSRLTVL.

The genes are TRBV28 and TRBJ1-5; D is possibly TRBD1 (5 bases). The CDR3 length is 13 residues. V was cut by 9 bases and J by 7 bases, with 16 bases left in between. CDR1 is MDHEN and CDR2 is SYDVKM in the germline V gene. The CDR3 spells CASRGGVGQPQHF. For the CDR3, the DNA is TGTGCCAGTCGGGGGGGGGTTGGACAGCCCCAGCATTTT.

The V and J genes are TRBV19 and TRBJ2-7, with TRBD1 identical over 8 bases. CDR3 length equals 16 residues. Germline V gives CDR1 LNHDA, CDR2 SQIVND (reference sequence). The J segment lost 0 bases and the V segment lost 4 bases, leaving 8 bases of the junction unmatched. This CDR3 reads CASSTPGQANSYEQYF. CDR3 bases: TGTGCCAGTAGTACCCCGGGACAGGCAAACTCCTACGAGCAGTACTTC.

This clone is a singleton in its sample. The chain recombines TRBV29-1 with TRBJ2-3; the D gene is possibly TRBD2 (5 bases). CDR3 length: 15 amino acids. CDR1 and CDR2 from the germline V gene are SQVTM and ANQGSEA. The V gene lost 0 bases and the J gene lost 7 bases, with 17 bases spanning the gap. CDR3 sequence (DNA): TGCAGCGTTGAAGATCCGGTGGATTTCGGGAATACGCAGTATTTT. It is translated as CSVEDPVDFGNTQYF.

This clone appeared a single time. The rearrangement links TRBV30 to TRBJ2-5; 7 nucleotides match TRBD2. Germline lookup yields CDR1 GTSNPN and CDR2 SVGIG (reference sequence). The CDR3 consists of 14 residues. V shed 2 bases, J shed 4 bases, and the junction held 7 bases outside the gene matches. DNA for the CDR3: TGTGCCTGGAGTAAGGGAGGGCCCCGAGAGACCCAGTACTTC. Encoded protein: CAWSKGGPRETQYF.

This sequence joins TRBV5-4 and TRBJ2-7, with TRBD2 matching 8 bases. CDR1 is SGHNT and CDR2 is YYREEE in the germline V gene (reference sequence). The junction had 5 bases not matched to a gene; V was cut back by 0 bases and J by 0 bases. The CDR3 extends over 16 amino acids. The DNA for the CDR3 is TGTGCCAGCAGCTTGGGCGCGGGAGGTGGCTCCTACGAGCAGTACTTC. It encodes CASSLGAGGGSYEQYF.

V gene TRBV5-8 combines with J gene TRBJ2-2; weak D call: TRBD1 (5 bases). Trimming left V 0 bases short and J 11 bases short, with 14 bases between. The CDR3 loop spans 14 amino acids. The germline V gene encodes CDR1 SGHTS and CDR2 YDEGEE. The CDR3 sequence is CASSLGFGQGELFF. The CDR3 DNA sequence: TGTGCCAGCAGCTTGGGATTTGGTCAGGGTGAGCTGTTTTTT.

The V call is TRBV6-6, the J call TRBJ2-7, with D tentatively TRBD1 (5 bases). The CDR3 has 15 residues. Trimming pared 4 bases from V and 0 bases from J, leaving 13 bases between. CDR1 and CDR2 (germline): MNHNY, SVGAGI (reference sequence). The CDR3 spells CASSSEGQLSYEQYF. In DNA, the CDR3 is TGTGCCAGCAGTTCCGAAGGACAACTCTCCTACGAGCAGTACTTC.

The V and J genes are TRBV16 and TRBJ2-1, with D possibly being TRBD1 (6 bases). This CDR3 has 18 amino acids. The germline gives CDR1 KGHSY, CDR2 FQNENV. V was shortened by 2 bases and J by 0 bases, with 17 bases between the two germline ends. CDR3 protein: CASSQTQMRGGSYNEQFF. The CDR3 DNA follows: TGTGCCAGCAGCCAAACCCAAATGCGAGGGGGCTCCTACAATGAGCAGTTCTTC.

A single count supports this clone. This CDR3 is CASSQVEGGGAGSYNEQFF. The DNA of the CDR3 is TGTGCCAGCAGCCAAGTTGAGGGAGGGGGGGCAGGGTCCTACAATGAGCAGTTCTTC. J is TRBJ2-1 and V is TRBV4-2; tentatively, D is TRBD2 (7 bases). The CDR3 totals 19 residues. Trimming cost V 1 base and J 1 base, with 20 bases left between them. Germline V gene data show CDR1 as LGHNA and CDR2 as YNFKEQ.

This clone appeared a single time. The CDR3: CASSYLQTTGELFF. CDR3 coding DNA: TGTGCCAGCAGTTACTTGCAGACCACCGGGGAGCTGTTTTTT. This chain uses TRBV6-5 with TRBJ2-2; D gene ambiguous. Germline CDR1 MNHEY, CDR2 SVGAGI. CDR3 size: 14 residues. The ends were cut back, 1 base at V and 4 bases at J, with 7 bases in the middle.

The chain uses TRBV30 and TRBJ1-2; 8 nucleotides align to TRBD1. Germline V gives CDR1 GTSNPN, CDR2 SVGIG (reference sequence). The CDR3 has 13 amino acids. V gave up 3 bases and J gave up 8 bases; unmatched junction bases: 8. The DNA of the CDR3 is TGTGCCTGGAGCAAGACAGGGGAGGGAGGCTACACCTTC. Its protein is CAWSKTGEGGYTF. Full variable domain (outside the CDR3, taken from reference TRBV30 and TRBJ1-2): SQTIHQWPATLVQPVGSPLSLECTVEGTSNPNLYWYRQAAGRGLQLLFYSVGIGQISSEVPQNLSASRPQDRQFILSSKKLLLSDSGFYLCAWSKTGEGGYTFGSGTRLTVV.

The count of this clone is one. The gene calls are TRBV2 and TRBJ1-1, with D perhaps TRBD1 (6 bases). The CDR3 contains 13 residues. In germline, CDR1 is SNHLY, CDR2 FYNNEI. V lost 8 bases and J lost 1, with 11 bases in between. CDR3 loop: CASRDTENTEAFF. The CDR3 DNA is TGTGCCAGCCGGGACACGGAGAACACTGAAGCTTTCTTT.

V gene TRBV6-1 combines with J gene TRBJ2-1, with 7 bases identical to TRBD2. The CDR3 totals 14 residues. Germline CDR1 MNHNS, CDR2 SASEGT. V gave up 5 bases and J gave up 6 bases; unmatched junction bases: 7. The CDR3 bases are TGTGCCAGCAGTCTGCGGGAGAGGGTCAATGAGCAGTTCTTC. Residues: CASSLRERVNEQFF.

The chain combines TRBV14 with TRBJ2-3; weak D call: TRBD1 (5 bases). The length of the CDR3 is 14 residues. The germline V and J ends were trimmed by 4 bases and 2 bases, with 10 bases remaining between them. Germline V lookup: CDR1 SGHDN, CDR2 FVKESK. The CDR3, as DNA: TGTGCCAGCAGCCCCCGACAGACCACAGATACGCAGTATTTT. Amino acid sequence: CASSPRQTTDTQYF.

This chain connects TRBV2 to TRBJ1-4, with 7 bases aligning to TRBD1. The CDR3 spans 14 residues. From germline, CDR1 is SNHLY and CDR2 FYNNEI. Germline trimming cut 5 bases from V and 3 bases from J; bases unmatched to any gene: 3. CDR3 nucleotides: TGTGCCAGCAGTTACGGACAGGCTAATGAAAAACTGTTTTTT. It translates to CASSYGQANEKLFF.

This clone was counted once. The chain combines TRBV19 with TRBJ2-1; D not resolved. CDR1 and CDR2 (germline): LNHDA, SQIVND (reference sequence). V lost 5 bases and J lost 1, with 9 bases in between. The CDR3 is 14 amino acids. The CDR3 DNA reads as TGTGCCAGTAGTTACTCCCTATCCTACAATGAGCAGTTCTTC. Protein: CASSYSLSYNEQFF.